This is a list of T cell receptor beta chains from one sample in a study of cytomegalovirus exposure and HLA in healthy donors. Repertoires were generated with immunoSEQ multiplex PCR, while TCRdb's copy carries only in-frame clones and drops some. Found here are approximately 86,000 clones, about two thirds of them singletons; the top ten hold approximately 7.8%. Sequencing used PBMCs. All receptors derive from a man aged 55 to 70 in good health and CMV-seronegative. Both conserved end residues are part of each CDR3. The order of the fields is V gene, clone size, J gene, D gene, CDR3 protein, CDR3 DNA. A D gene is named only where the DNA matches it firmly. A row's size may be missing; if present it is once, few, many or a size class.

V: TRBV5-1
size: .
J: TRBJ2-7
D: .
CDR3: CASSFGGSIEQYF
DNA: TGCGCCAGCAGCTTCGGGGGTTCGATCGAGCAGTACTTC

V: TRBV10-2
size: .
J: TRBJ1-5
D: .
CDR3: CATREAGGNQPQHF
DNA: TGCGCCACCAGAGAAGCAGGGGGCAATCAGCCCCAGCATTTT

V: TRBV7-9
size: .
J: TRBJ1-1
D: .
CDR3: CASSPGGAGMNTEAFF
DNA: TGTGCCAGCAGCCCAGGTGGGGCAGGGATGAACACTGAAGCTTTCTTT

V: TRBV19
size: few
J: TRBJ2-1
D: TRBD2
CDR3: CASTVGGQDEQFF
DNA: TGTGCCAGTACGGTGGGAGGGCAAGATGAGCAGTTCTTC

V: TRBV1
size: .
J: TRBJ2-3
D: .
CDR3: CTSSQGEGTGGCDGPRNTQYF
DNA: TGCACCAGCAGCCAAGGAGAAGGGACAGGGGGGTGTGATGGCCCCCGGAATACGCAGTATTTT

V: TRBV11-2
size: .
J: TRBJ1-3
D: .
CDR3: CASSLDTGHPTRNTIYF
DNA: TGTGCCAGCAGCTTAGATACAGGTCATCCCACCAGAAACACCATATATTTT

V: TRBV30
size: .
J: TRBJ2-3
D: .
CDR3: CAWSLNSADTQYF
DNA: TGTGCCTGGAGCCTAAACTCCGCCGATACGCAGTATTTT

V: TRBV9
size: .
J: TRBJ2-5
D: TRBD2
CDR3: CASSVEVGRAVGETQYF
DNA: TGTGCCAGCAGCGTAGAGGTCGGGAGGGCGGTAGGAGAGACCCAGTACTTC

V: TRBV11-2
size: .
J: TRBJ1-4
D: .
CDR3: CASTSPEGATNEKLFF
DNA: TGTGCCAGCACCTCCCCCGAGGGTGCAACTAATGAAAAACTGTTTTTT

V: TRBV28
size: .
J: TRBJ1-1
D: .
CDR3: CASSRGGPNTEAFF
DNA: TGTGCCAGCAGTAGGGGGGGCCCTAACACTGAAGCTTTCTTT

V: TRBV10-2
size: .
J: TRBJ1-5
D: .
CDR3: CASRGQWNQPQHF
DNA: TGCGCCAGCAGAGGACAGTGGAACCAGCCCCAGCATTTT

V: TRBV9
size: .
J: TRBJ2-5
D: .
CDR3: CASSVATETQYF
DNA: TGTGCCAGCAGCGTGGCAACCGAGACCCAGTACTTC

V: TRBV7-2
size: once
J: TRBJ2-1
D: .
CDR3: CASSLYSEGAEQFF
DNA: TGTGCCAGCAGCTTATACTCGGAGGGCGCTGAGCAGTTCTTC

V: TRBV18
size: .
J: TRBJ2-1
D: TRBD1
CDR3: CASSPRDRVGPYNEQFF
DNA: TGTGCCAGCTCACCAAGAGACAGGGTAGGCCCCTACAATGAGCAGTTCTTC

V: TRBV29-1
size: .
J: TRBJ1-5
D: TRBD1
CDR3: CSVTQGGGNQPQHF
DNA: TGCAGCGTTACTCAGGGGGGAGGCAATCAGCCCCAGCATTTT

V: TRBV7-9
size: .
J: TRBJ2-1
D: TRBD1
CDR3: CASDLGQGANEQFF
DNA: TGTGCCAGCGACCTCGGGCAGGGGGCAAATGAGCAGTTCTTC

V: TRBV11-2
size: few
J: TRBJ1-2
D: .
CDR3: CASSPQGYGYTF
DNA: TGTGCCAGCAGCCCTCAGGGCTATGGCTACACCTTC

V: TRBV5-1
size: .
J: TRBJ2-1
D: .
CDR3: CASSLRQAYPHNEQFF
DNA: TGCGCCAGCAGCTTAAGACAGGCCTATCCCCACAATGAGCAGTTCTTC

V: TRBV5-1
size: .
J: TRBJ2-1
D: .
CDR3: CASSLEGTHPGVF
DNA: TGCGCCAGCAGCTTGGAGGGGACACACCCTGGGGTCTTC

V: TRBV21-1
size: .
J: TRBJ2-7
D: .
CDR3: CASSKGTSGNYEQYF
DNA: TGTGCCAGCAGCAAAGGGACTAGCGGGAACTACGAGCAGTACTTC

V: TRBV6-5
size: .
J: TRBJ2-7
D: .
CDR3: CASSYMARSYEQYF
DNA: TGTGCCAGCAGTTACATGGCCCGATCCTACGAGCAGTACTTC

V: TRBV28
size: .
J: TRBJ1-2
D: .
CDR3: CASRTDRTNYGYTF
DNA: TGTGCCAGCAGGACGGACAGAACTAACTATGGCTACACCTTC